The 32 T cell receptor beta chains below all came from one sample that was sequenced in a study of shared clonotypes between healthy human individuals. Generated by immunoSEQ multiplex PCR, the TCRdb table keeps only in-frame clones and is missing some. The sample contains about 2.4 million clones, more than 90% of which appear only once. The source material was naive CD4+ T cells sorted from blood. Subset given: CD45RA+ positively selected. Every receptor here comes from a man between 18 and 29 years old in good health.

The J gene is TRBJ1-2, the V gene TRBV28, with 11 bases identical to TRBD1. This CDR3 spans 13 amino acids. After removal of 8 bases from V and 5 bases from J, the junction contained 4 bases not matched to a gene. Germline lookup yields CDR1 MDHEN and CDR2 SYDVKM. The CDR3 DNA sequence: TGTGCCAGCTATGGGACAGGGGGGTATGGCTACACCTTC. Amino acids: CASYGTGGYGYTF.

The chain links TRBV6-5 to TRBJ2-1; the match to TRBD1 covers 7 bases. J gave up 8 bases and V 7 bases, and 5 bases lay outside the gene matches. CDR1 is MNHEY, CDR2 SVGAGI, per germline. The length of the CDR3 is 12 residues. CDR3 coding DNA: TGTGCCAGCAATAACAGGGGACATGAGCAGTTCTTC. It is translated as CASNNRGHEQFF.

CDR3 DNA: TGTGCCAGCAGTGAATTCCGGACCGGGTACGGCTACACCTTC. This gives the protein CASSEFRTGYGYTF. This chain links TRBV6-1 with TRBJ1-2; D gene ambiguous. V gave up 2 bases and J gave up 8 bases, with 15 bases separating them. CDR3 length: 14 amino acids. Germline lookup yields CDR1 MNHNS and CDR2 SASEGT.

This rearrangement joins TRBV6-1 to TRBJ2-5; no clear D gene. V was shortened by 5 bases and J by 5 bases, with 9 bases between the two germline ends. The CDR3 totals 12 residues. Germline CDR1 reads MNHNS; CDR2 reads SASEGT. CDR3 protein: CASSNKRETQYF. CDR3 nucleotide sequence: TGTGCCAGCAGTAATAAAAGGGAGACCCAGTACTTC.

The chain has TRBV11-2 and TRBJ2-7; D is unclear. The V gene's germline CDR1 is SGHAT and CDR2 FQNNGV. V lost 1 base and J 5 bases, leaving 12 bases between the germline ends. This CDR3 contains 14 residues. CDR3 amino acids: CASSLGISANEQYF. The CDR3 nucleotides are TGTGCCAGCAGCTTAGGAATTTCCGCTAACGAGCAGTACTTC.

V usage is TRBV30 and J usage is TRBJ1-1, with 7 bases lining up with TRBD1. The J segment lost 4 bases and the V segment lost 7 bases, leaving 9 bases of the junction unmatched. Germline V CDR1 and CDR2: GTSNPN, SVGIG (reference sequence). The CDR3 contains 13 residues. The CDR3 is CASAGQPSTEAFF. The CDR3 nucleotides are TGTGCCTCGGCGGGACAGCCTTCCACTGAAGCTTTCTTT.

This clone showed up just once. V usage is TRBV9 and J usage is TRBJ2-2; 8 positions match TRBD1. The CDR3 totals 18 residues. Trimming removed 3 bases from V and 6 bases from J; junction bases left unmatched: 16. Germline V gene data show CDR1 as SGDLS and CDR2 as YYNGEE. The CDR3 protein is CASSGRSQGAQSPGELFF. The CDR3 bases are TGTGCCAGCAGCGGACGTAGTCAGGGGGCTCAGAGTCCCGGGGAGCTGTTTTTT. Supplemented by reference TRBV9 and TRBJ2-2, the full variable domain reads DSGVTQTPKHLITATGQRVTLRCSPRSGDLSVYWYQQSLDQGLQFLIQYYNGEERAKGNILERFSAQQFPDLHSELNLSSLELGDSALYFCASSGRSQGAQSPGELFFGEGSRLTVL.

V and J are TRBV12-5 and TRBJ2-2; tentatively, D is TRBD2 (6 bases). V was pared by 5 bases and J by 1 base, with 8 bases between. This CDR3 has 14 residues. CDR1 LGHNT and CDR2 FRNRAP come from the germline V gene. In DNA form, the CDR3 reads TGTGCTAGTGGTCCCGGGGGGAACACCGGGGAGCTGTTTTTT. The encoded protein is CASGPGGNTGELFF.

The rearrangement joins TRBV2 to TRBJ1-4; D gene uncertain. CDR1 and CDR2 (germline): SNHLY, FYNNEI. This CDR3 contains 15 residues. Trimming removed 5 bases from V and 5 bases from J, with 15 bases in between. CDR3 coding DNA: TGTGCCAGCAGTATAGAGCGAACCCCCAATGAAAAACTGTTTTTT. Its protein product is CASSIERTPNEKLFF.

This rearrangement joins TRBV7-3 to TRBJ2-3, with TRBD2 matching over 9 bases. The germline V gene encodes CDR1 SGHTA and CDR2 FQGTGA. This CDR3 is built from 16 residues. The J segment lost 3 bases and the V segment lost 2 bases, leaving 6 bases of the junction unmatched. The CDR3 DNA sequence: TGTGCCAGCAGCTTAGGGGCTAGCGGGGTTACAGATACGCAGTATTTT. Translated: CASSLGASGVTDTQYF.

This clone appeared a single time. The gene calls are TRBV5-1 and TRBJ2-7, with TRBD2 identical over 10 bases. The V gene's germline CDR1 is SGHRS and CDR2 YFSETQ. The CDR3 totals 16 residues. V was pared by 3 bases and J by 2 bases, with 8 bases of the junction left unmatched. In DNA form, the CDR3 reads TGCGCCAGCAGCTCGAGAGCGGGAGGGCCCCCCTACGAGCAGTACTTC. Translation: CASSSRAGGPPYEQYF.

The chain joins TRBV27 to TRBJ1-2, with 9 bases aligning to TRBD1. CDR3 length: 16 amino acids. The J segment lost 5 bases and the V segment lost 5 bases, leaving 12 bases of the junction unmatched. Germline V gene sequence: CDR1 MNHEY, CDR2 SMNVEV (reference sequence). This CDR3 is CASSLSQTGGEYGYTF. The CDR3 DNA reads TGTGCCAGCAGTCTTTCTCAAACAGGGGGCGAATATGGCTACACCTTC.

Comments on this clone: The same CDR3 also results from other DNA sequences found in this sample. The chain employs TRBV11-2 and TRBJ2-7, with 8 bases aligning to TRBD1. Germline V gene lookup returns CDR1 SGHAT and CDR2 FQNNGV. The V gene end was trimmed by 0 bases and the J gene end by 6 bases; junction bases not matched to a gene: 4. The CDR3 spans 14 residues. Here the CDR3 DNA reads TGTGCCAGCAGCTTAGATCGAACAGGGGGCGAGCAGTACTTC. Amino acid sequence: CASSLDRTGGEQYF.

This clone was found once. The chain carries TRBV6-1 and TRBJ2-3; the match to TRBD2 covers 9 bases. This CDR3 spans 15 amino acids. Trimming at V came to 2 bases and at J to 2 bases, leaving 2 bases not matched to a gene. Germline values: CDR1 MNHNS, CDR2 SASEGT. The chain's CDR3 is CASSERGGATDTQYF. Written as DNA, the CDR3 is TGTGCCAGCAGTGAACGCGGGGGGGCCACAGATACGCAGTATTTT.

The chain recombines TRBV5-4 with TRBJ2-3; a possible D gene is TRBD2 (6 bases). V gave up 4 bases and J gave up 8 bases, with 20 bases separating them. CDR1 is SGHNT, CDR2 YYREEE, per germline (reference sequence). The CDR3 runs to 15 residues. The DNA for the CDR3 is TGTGCCAGCAGCAGTAGCCGGGGGATCACCGGTACGCAGTATTTT. Residues: CASSSSRGITGTQYF.

V usage is TRBV5-1 and J usage is TRBJ1-1; 9 nucleotides line up with TRBD1. The V gene's germline CDR1 is SGHRS and CDR2 YFSETQ. The CDR3 is made up of 15 amino acids. V dropped 4 bases and J dropped 6; count of bases not matched to a gene: 10. The CDR3 region is CASSLRTGEGAEAFF. In DNA, the CDR3 is TGCGCCAGCAGCCTAAGGACAGGGGAGGGGGCTGAAGCTTTCTTT.

In this sample, this clone turned up once. The V and J genes are TRBV28 and TRBJ1-5; D is perhaps TRBD1 (6 bases). V was clipped by 4 bases and J by 4 bases, with 17 bases between them. CDR3 length: 16 amino acids. CDR1 is MDHEN, CDR2 SYDVKM, per germline. CDR3 DNA: TGTGCCAGCAGTTCTGGCGCACAGGGATTTAATCAGCCCCAGCATTTT. Protein product: CASSSGAQGFNQPQHF.

The chain combines TRBV7-8 with TRBJ1-5, with TRBD1 identical over 9 bases. The CDR3 loop spans 17 amino acids. The trim removed 3 bases at V and 1 base at J, leaving 7 bases unmatched. Germline V gene lookup returns CDR1 SGHVS and CDR2 FQNEAQ. The CDR3 DNA follows: TGTGCCAGCAGCTTGAGGTCGGGACAGGGAAGCAATCAGCCCCAGCATTTT. Translating gives CASSLRSGQGSNQPQHF.

J is TRBJ1-3 and V is TRBV7-2; D gene ambiguous. This CDR3 spans 14 amino acids. V lost 5 bases and J 0 bases, leaving 8 bases between the germline ends. Germline V gene data show CDR1 as SGHTA and CDR2 as FQGNSA. CDR3 in amino acids: CASSPRFSGNTIYF. CDR3 in DNA: TGTGCCAGCAGCCCACGGTTCTCTGGAAACACCATATATTTT.

The chain links TRBV29-1 to TRBJ2-5, with 7 positions matching TRBD1. V was pared by 0 bases and J by 4 bases, with 2 bases of the junction left unmatched. CDR3 length: 13 amino acids. CDR1 is SQVTM, CDR2 ANQGSEA, per germline. The CDR3 spells CSVEDDRVETQYF. In DNA, the CDR3 is TGCAGCGTTGAAGACGACAGGGTAGAGACCCAGTACTTC.

As regards this clone: The same CDR3 can be traced to other DNA sequences in this sample. J is TRBJ2-7 and V is TRBV6-5; weak D call: TRBD2 (5 bases). V was shortened by 0 bases and J by 6 bases, with 6 bases between the two germline ends. This CDR3 region has 12 residues. The germline CDR1 and CDR2 sequences are MNHEY and SVGAGI. The CDR3 sequence: CASSYSRGEQYF. CDR3 coding DNA: TGTGCCAGCAGTTACTCCCGGGGCGAGCAGTACTTC.

The rearrangement uses TRBV7-2 and TRBJ2-5; TRBD2 matches 11 bases. After removal of 5 bases from V and 2 bases from J, the junction contained 4 bases not matched to a gene. There are 15 residues in the CDR3. Germline V gene data show CDR1 as SGHTA and CDR2 as FQGNSA. The CDR3 nucleotides read TGTGCCAGCAGCAAAGGGACTAGCGGTCAAGAGACCCAGTACTTC. This codes for CASSKGTSGQETQYF.

CDR3 bases: TGTGCCAGCAGCTTAGAGGGCAGGGGCGGAGAAGCTTTCTTT. Its translation is CASSLEGRGGEAFF. J is TRBJ1-1 and V is TRBV11-2, with a weak D call TRBD1 (6 bases). V was trimmed by 0 bases and J by 8 bases, leaving 13 bases between them. The CDR3 consists of 14 residues. Germline CDR1 SGHAT, CDR2 FQNNGV.

J is TRBJ1-5 and V is TRBV7-2, with a possible D match to TRBD1 (5 bases). The CDR3 contains 15 residues. V lost 5 bases and J 5 bases, leaving 16 bases between the germline ends. The germline V gene encodes CDR1 SGHTA and CDR2 FQGNSA. The CDR3 region is CASSPPGTPDQPQHF. CDR3 nucleotides: TGTGCCAGCAGCCCCCCCGGGACCCCTGATCAGCCCCAGCATTTT.

This clone was seen more than once but under ten times. V gene TRBV10-3 combines with J gene TRBJ1-1; D is perhaps TRBD1 (5 bases). Germline values: CDR1 ENHRY, CDR2 SYGVKD. This CDR3 has 16 amino acids. V was clipped by 0 bases and J by 1 base, with 12 bases between them. In DNA form, the CDR3 reads TGTGCCATCAGTGAGTCGGTAGGGCAGGGGAACACTGAAGCTTTCTTT. Its protein product is CAISESVGQGNTEAFF.

V and J are TRBV5-4 and TRBJ2-5; D might be TRBD1 or TRBD2, each matching 5 bases. The CDR3 totals 15 residues. Per germline, CDR1 SGHNT and CDR2 YYREEE (reference sequence). V was shortened by 1 base and J by 3 bases, with 13 bases between the two germline ends. The CDR3 protein is CASSLSGPIKETQYF. DNA for the CDR3: TGTGCCAGCAGCTTGTCGGGGCCGATCAAAGAGACCCAGTACTTC.

With respect to this clone: Other DNA sequences in this sample translate to the same CDR3. This chain links TRBV7-9 with TRBJ2-5; D call uncertain. The germline V gene encodes CDR1 SEHNR and CDR2 FQNEAQ (reference sequence). The CDR3 runs 11 residues. Trimming removed 4 bases at V and 1 base at J, with 1 base between. CDR3 in DNA: TGTGCCAGCAGCTCCCAAGAGACCCAGTACTTC. Translating gives CASSSQETQYF.

The CDR3 here is CASKGFIASYNEQFF. In DNA, the CDR3 is TGTGCCAGCAAGGGCTTTATTGCTAGTTACAATGAGCAGTTCTTC. The gene calls are TRBV2 and TRBJ2-1; D ambiguous. CDR3 size: 15 residues. In germline, CDR1 is SNHLY, CDR2 FYNNEI. V was pared by 7 bases and J by 4 bases, with 17 bases between.

CDR3 in amino acids: CASGLAPKDTSTGELFF. In nucleotides, the CDR3 is TGTGCTAGTGGTTTGGCCCCAAAAGACACCAGCACCGGGGAGCTGTTTTTT. This chain links TRBV12-5 with TRBJ2-2; no definite D call. The V end was cut by 1 base, the J end by 4 bases, with 16 bases between. This CDR3 is 17 amino acids long. Germline CDR1 reads LGHNT; CDR2 reads FRNRAP.

The J gene is TRBJ2-6, the V gene TRBV5-5; D uncertain. Germline CDR1 reads SGHKS; CDR2 reads YYEKEE (reference sequence). The ends were cut back, 3 bases at V and 0 bases at J, with 13 bases in the middle. This CDR3 contains 17 residues. The DNA for the CDR3 is TGTGCCAGCAGCTCTTGGCGACGGAACTCTGGGGCCAACGTCCTGACTTTC. Amino acids: CASSSWRRNSGANVLTF. Using reference TRBV5-5 and TRBJ2-6 for the parts outside the CDR3, the full variable domain is DAGVTQSPTHLIKTRGQQVTLRCSPISGHKSVSWYQQVLGQGPQFIFQYYEKEERGRGNFPDRFSARQFPNYSSELNVNALLLGDSALYLCASSSWRRNSGANVLTFGAGSRLTVL.

The chain is built from TRBV5-1 and TRBJ2-7; TRBD2 agrees at 12 bases. CDR1 is SGHRS, CDR2 YFSETQ, per germline. V trimming: 4 bases; J trimming: 0 bases; junction bases outside the gene matches: 8. The CDR3 has 17 residues. This CDR3 reads CASSPGTSGWSSYEQYF. The CDR3 coding sequence is TGCGCCAGCAGCCCTGGGACTAGCGGGTGGAGCTCCTACGAGCAGTACTTC.

The chain recombines TRBV2 with TRBJ1-1; D is unresolved. The CDR3 has 11 amino acids. V was clipped by 6 bases and J by 8 bases, with 10 bases between them. Germline CDR1 SNHLY, CDR2 FYNNEI. The CDR3 bases are TGTGCCAGCAGGATGAGAGACGAAGCTTTCTTT. Translated: CASRMRDEAFF. Filled out from reference TRBV2 and TRBJ1-1, the complete variable domain reads EPEVTQTPSHQVTQMGQEVILRCVPISNHLYFYWYRQILGQKVEFLVSFYNNEISEKSEIFDDQFSVERPDGSNFTLKIRSTKLEDSAMYFCASRMRDEAFFGQGTRLTVV.